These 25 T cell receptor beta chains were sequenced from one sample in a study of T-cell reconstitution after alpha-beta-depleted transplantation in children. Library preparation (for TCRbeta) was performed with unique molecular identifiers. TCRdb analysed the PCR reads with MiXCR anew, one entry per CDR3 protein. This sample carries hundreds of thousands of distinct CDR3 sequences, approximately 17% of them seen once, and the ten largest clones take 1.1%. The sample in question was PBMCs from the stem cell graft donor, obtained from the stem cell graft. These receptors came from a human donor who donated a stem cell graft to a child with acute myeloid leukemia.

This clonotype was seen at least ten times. Written as DNA, the CDR3 is TGTGCCAGCAGTAAAATACCGGGACAGCATAATTCACCCCTCCACTTT. Residues: CASSKIPGQHNSPLHF. V is TRBV6-1 and J is TRBJ1-6, with 7 positions matching TRBD1. This CDR3 spans 16 amino acids. Germline V gives CDR1 MNHNS, CDR2 SASEGT. V gave up 5 bases and J gave up 5 bases; unmatched junction bases: 9.

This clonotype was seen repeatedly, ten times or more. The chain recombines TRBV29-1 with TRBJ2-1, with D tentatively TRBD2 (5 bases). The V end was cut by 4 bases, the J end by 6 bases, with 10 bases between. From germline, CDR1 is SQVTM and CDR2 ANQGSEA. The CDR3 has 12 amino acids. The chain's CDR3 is CSVVERLNEQFF. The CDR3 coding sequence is TGCAGCGTTGTGGAGCGGCTCAATGAGCAGTTCTTC.

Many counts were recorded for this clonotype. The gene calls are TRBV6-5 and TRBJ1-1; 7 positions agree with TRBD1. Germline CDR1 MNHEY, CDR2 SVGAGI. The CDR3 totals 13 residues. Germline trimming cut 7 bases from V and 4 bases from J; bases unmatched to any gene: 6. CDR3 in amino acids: CASTSTGSTEAFF. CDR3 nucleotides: TGTGCCAGCACTTCGACAGGGAGCACTGAAGCTTTCTTT.

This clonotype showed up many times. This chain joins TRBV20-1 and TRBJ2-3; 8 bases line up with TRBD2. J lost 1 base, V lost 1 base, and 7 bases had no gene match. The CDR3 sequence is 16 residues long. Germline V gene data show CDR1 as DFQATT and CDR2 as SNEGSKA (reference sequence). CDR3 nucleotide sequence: TGCAGTGCTAGAGCCCCGGGGGGGTTAGGCACAGATACGCAGTATTTT. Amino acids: CSARAPGGLGTDTQYF.

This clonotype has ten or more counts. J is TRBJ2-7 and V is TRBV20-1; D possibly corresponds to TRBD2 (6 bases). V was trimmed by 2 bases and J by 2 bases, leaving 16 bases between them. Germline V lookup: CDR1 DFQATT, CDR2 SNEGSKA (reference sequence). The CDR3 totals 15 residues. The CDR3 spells CSARRTAGRTYEQYF. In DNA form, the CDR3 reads TGCAGTGCTAGAAGAACGGCAGGGAGGACCTACGAGCAGTACTTC.

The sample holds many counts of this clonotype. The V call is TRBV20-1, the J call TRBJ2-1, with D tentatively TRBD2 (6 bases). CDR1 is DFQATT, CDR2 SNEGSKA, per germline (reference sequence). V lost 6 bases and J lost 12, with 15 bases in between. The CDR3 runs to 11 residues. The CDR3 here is CSAMFPEGQFF. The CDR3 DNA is TGCAGTGCCATGTTCCCGGAGGGGCAGTTCTTC.

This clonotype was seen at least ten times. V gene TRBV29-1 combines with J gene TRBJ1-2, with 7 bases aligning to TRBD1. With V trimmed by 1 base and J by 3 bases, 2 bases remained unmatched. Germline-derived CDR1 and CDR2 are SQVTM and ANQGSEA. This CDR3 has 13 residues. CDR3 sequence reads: CSVEGDRDYGYTF. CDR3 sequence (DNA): TGCAGCGTTGAAGGCGACAGGGACTATGGCTACACCTTC.

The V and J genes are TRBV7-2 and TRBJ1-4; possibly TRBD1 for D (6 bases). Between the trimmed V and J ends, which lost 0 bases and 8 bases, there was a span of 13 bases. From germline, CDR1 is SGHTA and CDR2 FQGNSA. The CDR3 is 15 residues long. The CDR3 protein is CASSLAGQGYEKLFF. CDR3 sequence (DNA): TGTGCCAGCAGCTTAGCCGGCCAGGGGTACGAAAAACTGTTTTTT.

The CDR3 nucleotides read TGTGCCAGCAGTGATGGGACAGGGGGAATCCATGGCGGAAACACCATATATTTT. Translating it yields CASSDGTGGIHGGNTIYF. The chain has TRBV6-1 and TRBJ1-3, with TRBD1 matching over 11 bases. J lost 4 bases, V lost 3 bases, and 11 bases had no gene match. The CDR3 has 18 residues. Germline CDR1 MNHNS, CDR2 SASEGT.

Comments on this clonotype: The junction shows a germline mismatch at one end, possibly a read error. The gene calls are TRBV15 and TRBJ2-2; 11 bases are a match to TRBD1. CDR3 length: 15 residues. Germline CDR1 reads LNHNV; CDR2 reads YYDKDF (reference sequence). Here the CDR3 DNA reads TGTGCCACCAGCTCGGACAGGGGGCGGACCGGGGACCTGTTTTTT. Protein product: CATSSDRGRTGDLFF.

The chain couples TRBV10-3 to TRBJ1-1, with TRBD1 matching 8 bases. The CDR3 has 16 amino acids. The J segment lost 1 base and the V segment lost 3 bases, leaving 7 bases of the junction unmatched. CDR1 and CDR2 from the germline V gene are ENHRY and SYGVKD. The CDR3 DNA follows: TGTGCCATCAGTGAAGGGCCGGGACAGGCGAACACTGAAGCTTTCTTT. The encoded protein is CAISEGPGQANTEAFF.

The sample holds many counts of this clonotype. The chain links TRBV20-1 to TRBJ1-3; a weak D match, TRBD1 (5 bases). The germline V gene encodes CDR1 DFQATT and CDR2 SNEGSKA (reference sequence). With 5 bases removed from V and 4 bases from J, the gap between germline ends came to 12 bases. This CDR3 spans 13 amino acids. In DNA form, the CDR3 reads TGCAGTGCTTCGTGGGGGGGAGGAAACACCATATATTTT. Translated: CSASWGGGNTIYF.

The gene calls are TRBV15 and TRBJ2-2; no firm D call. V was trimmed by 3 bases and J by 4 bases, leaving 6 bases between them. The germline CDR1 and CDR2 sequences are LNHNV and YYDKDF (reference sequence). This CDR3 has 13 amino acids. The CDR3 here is CATSSVCTGELFF. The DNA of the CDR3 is TGTGCCACCAGCAGCGTTTGCACCGGGGAGCTGTTTTTT.

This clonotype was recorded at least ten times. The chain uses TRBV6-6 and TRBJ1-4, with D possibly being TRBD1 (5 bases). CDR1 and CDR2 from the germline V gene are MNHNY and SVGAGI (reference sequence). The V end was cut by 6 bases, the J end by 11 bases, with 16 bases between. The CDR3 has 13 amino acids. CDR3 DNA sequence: TGTGCCAGCAGCCTCGCTGGGGGGATGAAACTGTTTTTT. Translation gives CASSLAGGMKLFF.

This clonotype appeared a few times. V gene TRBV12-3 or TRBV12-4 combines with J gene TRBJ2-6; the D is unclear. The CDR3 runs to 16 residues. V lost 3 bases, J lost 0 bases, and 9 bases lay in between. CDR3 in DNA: TGTGCCAGCAGTTTCCGATGGAACTCTGGGGCCAACGTCCTGACTTTC. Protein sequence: CASSFRWNSGANVLTF.

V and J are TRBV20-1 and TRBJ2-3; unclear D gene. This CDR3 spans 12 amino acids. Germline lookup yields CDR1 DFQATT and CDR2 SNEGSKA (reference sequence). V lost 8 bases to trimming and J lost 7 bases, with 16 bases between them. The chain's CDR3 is CSPPVSVYTQYF. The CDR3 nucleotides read TGCAGTCCCCCAGTGAGCGTATATACGCAGTATTTT.

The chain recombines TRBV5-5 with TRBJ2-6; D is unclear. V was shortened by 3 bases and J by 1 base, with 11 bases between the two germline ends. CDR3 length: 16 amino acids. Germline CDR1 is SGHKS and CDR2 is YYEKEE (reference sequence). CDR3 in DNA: TGTGCCAGCAGCTCGGAAAGGGTTTCTGGGGCCAACGTCCTGACTTTC. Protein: CASSSERVSGANVLTF.

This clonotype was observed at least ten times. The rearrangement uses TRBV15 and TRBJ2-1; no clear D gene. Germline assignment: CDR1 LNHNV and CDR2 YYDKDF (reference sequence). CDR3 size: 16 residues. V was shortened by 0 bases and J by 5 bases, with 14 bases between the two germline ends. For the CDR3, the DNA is TGTGCCACCAGCAGAGATCTAGGAGTTCGAAACAATGAGCAGTTCTTC. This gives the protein CATSRDLGVRNNEQFF.

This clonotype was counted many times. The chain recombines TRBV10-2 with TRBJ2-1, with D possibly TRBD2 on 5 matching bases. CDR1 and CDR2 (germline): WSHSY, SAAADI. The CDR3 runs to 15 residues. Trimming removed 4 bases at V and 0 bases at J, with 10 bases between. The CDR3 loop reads CASSASGTSYNEQFF. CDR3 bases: TGCGCCAGCAGTGCAAGCGGTACCTCCTACAATGAGCAGTTCTTC.

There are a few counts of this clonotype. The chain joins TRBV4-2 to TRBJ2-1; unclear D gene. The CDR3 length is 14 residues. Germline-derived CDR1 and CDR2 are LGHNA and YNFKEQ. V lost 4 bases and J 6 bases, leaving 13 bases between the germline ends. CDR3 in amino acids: CASSRSRIGNEQFF. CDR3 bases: TGTGCCAGCAGCCGCTCCCGAATAGGCAATGAGCAGTTCTTC.

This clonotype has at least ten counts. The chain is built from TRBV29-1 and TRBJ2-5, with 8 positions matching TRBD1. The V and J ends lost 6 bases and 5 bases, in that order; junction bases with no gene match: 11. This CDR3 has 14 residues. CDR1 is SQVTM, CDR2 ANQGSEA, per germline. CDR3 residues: CSVGKTGVRETQYF. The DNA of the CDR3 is TGCAGCGTGGGGAAGACAGGGGTTCGTGAGACCCAGTACTTC.

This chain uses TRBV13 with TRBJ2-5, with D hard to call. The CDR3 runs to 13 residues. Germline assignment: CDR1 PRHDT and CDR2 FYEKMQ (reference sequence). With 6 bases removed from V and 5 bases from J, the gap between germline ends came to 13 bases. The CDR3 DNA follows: TGTGCCAGCAGGGAATGGGTATTGGAGACCCAGTACTTC. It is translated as CASREWVLETQYF. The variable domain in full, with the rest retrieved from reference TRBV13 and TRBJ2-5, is AAGVIQSPRHLIKEKRETATLKCYPIPRHDTVYWYQQGPGQDPQFLISFYEKMQSDKGSIPDRFSAQQFSDYHSELNMSSLELGDSALYFCASREWVLETQYFGPGTRLLVL.

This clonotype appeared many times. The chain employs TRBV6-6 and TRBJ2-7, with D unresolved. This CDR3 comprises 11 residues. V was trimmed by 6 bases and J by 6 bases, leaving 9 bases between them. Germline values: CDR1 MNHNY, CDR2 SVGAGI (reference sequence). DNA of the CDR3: TGTGCCAGCAGCCATTATATCGAGCAGTACGTC. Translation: CASSHYIEQYV.

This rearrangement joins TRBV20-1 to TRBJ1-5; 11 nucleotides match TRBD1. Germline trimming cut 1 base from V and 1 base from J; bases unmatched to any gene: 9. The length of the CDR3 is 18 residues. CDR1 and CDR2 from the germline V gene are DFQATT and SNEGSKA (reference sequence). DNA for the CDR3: TGCAGTGCTAGAGCCTGGGACAGGGGGGTTGCGAGCAATCAGCCCCAGCATTTT. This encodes CSARAWDRGVASNQPQHF.

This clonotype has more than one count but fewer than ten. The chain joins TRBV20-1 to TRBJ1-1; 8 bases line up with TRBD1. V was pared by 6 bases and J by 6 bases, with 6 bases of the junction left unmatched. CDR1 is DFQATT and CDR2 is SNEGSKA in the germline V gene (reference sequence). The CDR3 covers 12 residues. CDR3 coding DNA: TGCAGTGCAACACAGGGGGGTGCTGAAGCTTTCTTT. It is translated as CSATQGGAEAFF.